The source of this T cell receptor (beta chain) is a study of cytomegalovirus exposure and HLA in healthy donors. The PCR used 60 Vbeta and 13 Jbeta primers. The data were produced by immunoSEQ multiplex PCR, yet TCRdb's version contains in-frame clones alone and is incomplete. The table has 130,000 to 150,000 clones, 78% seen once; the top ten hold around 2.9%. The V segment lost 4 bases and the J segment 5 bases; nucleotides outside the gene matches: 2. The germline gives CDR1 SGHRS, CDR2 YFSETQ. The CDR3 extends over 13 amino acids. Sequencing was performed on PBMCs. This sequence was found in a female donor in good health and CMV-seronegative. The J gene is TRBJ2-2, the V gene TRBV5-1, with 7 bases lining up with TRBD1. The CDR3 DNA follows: TGCGCCAGCAGCCCGACAGGGACCGGGGAGCTGTTTTTT. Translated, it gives CASSPTGTGELFF.